This T cell receptor (beta chain) was observed in a study of yellow fever vaccine responses in identical twins. Study conclusions and caveats: Twins' vaccine T cell responses reportedly seemed partly convergent and partly personalized.

The germline V and J ends were trimmed by 8 bases and 5 bases, with 24 bases remaining between them. Germline V gene lookup returns CDR1 WSHSY and CDR2 SAAADI. The CDR3 is 16 residues long. Comments on this clonotype: No antigen is known for it.

In TCRdb, the RT-PCR reads were re-called with MiXCR into one record per CDR3 protein. The sample shows a few thousand distinct CDR3 sequences, roughly four fifths of them seen only once. This chain links TRBV10-2 with TRBJ2-5; no definite D call. The origin of this receptor is a woman between 18 and 30 years old who received the yellow fever vaccine. The sample in question was T cells from blood (PBMCs), unsorted or a sorted subset (not recorded which), obtained before or after yellow fever vaccination (not recorded which). CDR3 nucleotide sequence: TGCGCCAGCCGTACGACGGGTCTTTCGACAATTGAGACCCAGTACTTC. Translation: CASRTTGLSTIETQYF.